Sequencing of this TCR beta chain was carried out in a study of T-cell memory formation after mild COVID-19. Study information: TCR clusters were largely donor specific.

At least ten counts were recorded for this clonotype. Its target is not known. Germline V CDR1 and CDR2: LGHNA, YSLEER. CDR3 size: 14 residues. The germline V and J ends were trimmed by 0 bases and 3 bases, with 7 bases remaining between them. Study-level points and caveats: CD4+ contracting clones were found mainly in CM and EM, and CD8+ ones in EMRA. CD4/CD8 balance held among clones contracting day 15 to 85, and later expanders leaned CD4+.

The TCR alpha and TCR beta cDNA libraries, bearing sample barcodes and UMIs, were generated by 5'RACE using constant-segment primers. TCRdb re-derived calls from the 5' RACE reads in MiXCR, one entry per CDR3 protein. The sample comprises 350,000 to 400,000 distinct CDR3 sequences, around 14% of which are singletons, and around 22% rests with the top ten. The V gene is TRBV4-3, the J gene TRBJ2-3; D is possibly TRBD1 (5 bases). Sample: PBMCs or a T cell subset sorted from them (not recorded which). This receptor was obtained from a man between 18 and 29 years old who had mild COVID-19 (a few samples of this study predate the infection). Cell type and time point are not known. The CDR3 loop reads CASSQDPGTDTQYF. In nucleotides, the CDR3 is TGCGCCAGCAGCCAAGACCCAGGGACAGATACGCAGTATTTT.